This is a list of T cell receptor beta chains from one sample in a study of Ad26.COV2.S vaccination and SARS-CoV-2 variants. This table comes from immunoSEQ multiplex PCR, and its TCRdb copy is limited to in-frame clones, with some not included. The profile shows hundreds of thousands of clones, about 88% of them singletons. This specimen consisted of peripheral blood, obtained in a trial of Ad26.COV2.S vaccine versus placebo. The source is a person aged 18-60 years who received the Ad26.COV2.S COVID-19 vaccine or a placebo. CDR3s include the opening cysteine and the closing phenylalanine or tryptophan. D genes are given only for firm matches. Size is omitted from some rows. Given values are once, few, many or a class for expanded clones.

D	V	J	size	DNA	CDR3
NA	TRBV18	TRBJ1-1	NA	TGTGCCAGCTCACCAAGGACAAAACCTGAAGCTTTCTTT	CASSPRTKPEAFF
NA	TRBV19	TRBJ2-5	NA	TGTGCCAGTGGAGGAGACCACATACAAGGGAGGACCCAGTACTTC	CASGGDHIQGRTQYF
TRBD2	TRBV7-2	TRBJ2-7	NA	TGTGCCAGCACGGAGACTAGCGGGAGTTACGAGCAGTACTTC	CASTETSGSYEQYF
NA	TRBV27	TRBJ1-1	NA	TGTGCCAGCAGTTTAGTACCTTTTAGGTCTGAAGCTTTCTTT	CASSLVPFRSEAFF
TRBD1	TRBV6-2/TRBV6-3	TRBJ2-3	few	TGTGCCAGCAGCGGGACAGGGGTTACAGATACGCAGTATTTT	CASSGTGVTDTQYF
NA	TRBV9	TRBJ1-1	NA	TGTGCCAGCAGCCCCAGAAGAGGTATAGACACTGAAGCTTTCTTT	CASSPRRGIDTEAFF
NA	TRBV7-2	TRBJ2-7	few	TGTGCCAGCAGCTTGGCCACAGGGTCGGTTGACGAGCAGTACTTC	CASSLATGSVDEQYF
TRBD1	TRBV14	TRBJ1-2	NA	TGTGCCAGCAGCCAAGATTCAACAGGGGGTGGCTACACCTTC	CASSQDSTGGGYTF
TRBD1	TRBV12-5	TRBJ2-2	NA	TGTGCTAGTGGTTTGTTGCGGACAGGGGGCACCGGGGAGCTGTTTTTT	CASGLLRTGGTGELFF
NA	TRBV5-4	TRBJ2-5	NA	TGTGCCAGCAGTAACGGGAAACGACAAGAGACCCAGTACTTC	CASSNGKRQETQYF
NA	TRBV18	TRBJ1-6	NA	TGTGCCAGCTCACCACTAGCCGGAGGGGATTCACCCCTCCACTTT	CASSPLAGGDSPLHF
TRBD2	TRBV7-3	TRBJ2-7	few	TGTGCCAGCAGCATTAGCGGGAGGGCCGAGCAGTACTTC	CASSISGRAEQYF
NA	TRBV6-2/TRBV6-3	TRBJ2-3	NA	TGTGCCAGCAGTTACTCGCCCGAGACTAACACAGATACGCAGTATTTT	CASSYSPETNTDTQYF
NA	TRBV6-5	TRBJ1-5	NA	TGTGCCAGCAGAGTGACAGAGAATAGCAATCAGCCCCAGCATTTT	CASRVTENSNQPQHF
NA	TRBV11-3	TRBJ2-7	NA	TGTGCCAGCAGCTCCACAGGGTCCCTAGCGGAGCAGTACTTC	CASSSTGSLAEQYF
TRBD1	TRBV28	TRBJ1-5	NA	TGTGCCAGCAGAAGGGACAGGGTTCAGCCCCAGCATTTT	CASRRDRVQPQHF
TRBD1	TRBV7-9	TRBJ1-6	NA	TGTGCCAGCAGGTCCGGGACAGGGAATTCACCCCTCCACTTT	CASRSGTGNSPLHF
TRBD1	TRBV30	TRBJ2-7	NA	TGTGCCTGGAGTGACCCGGACAGGGGTTACGAGCAGTACTTC	CAWSDPDRGYEQYF
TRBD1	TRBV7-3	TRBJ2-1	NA	TGTGCCAGCAGCTTCGGTCCACCACAGGGGCTATCCTACAATGAGCAGTTCTTC	CASSFGPPQGLSYNEQFF
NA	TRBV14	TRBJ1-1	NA	TGTGCCAGCAGCCATGGGGGTCACGGCACTGAAGCTTTCTTT	CASSHGGHGTEAFF
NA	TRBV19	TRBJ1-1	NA	TGTGCCAGTAGTCAGGGCGGGAAGAACACTGAAGCTTTCTTT	CASSQGGKNTEAFF
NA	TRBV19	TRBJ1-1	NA	TGTGCCAGTAGTATTGGTGGCTTAATGAACACTGAAGCTTTCTTT	CASSIGGLMNTEAFF
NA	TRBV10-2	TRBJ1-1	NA	TGCGCCAGCAGTGAGTTTGGGGGAGGCACTGAAGCTTTCTTT	CASSEFGGGTEAFF
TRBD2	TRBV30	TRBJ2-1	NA	TGTGCCTGGAGTGGGACTAGCGGGGGGGCCCAGGGAAGCAATGAGCAGTTCTTC	CAWSGTSGGAQGSNEQFF
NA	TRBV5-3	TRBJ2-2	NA	TGTGCCCTCGGGCGGGCAACGAACACCGGGGAGCTGTTTTTT	CALGRATNTGELFF
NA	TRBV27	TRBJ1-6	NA	TGTGCCAGCAGCTCCCCCCTGACGGGCTCCTATAATTCACCCCTCCACTTT	CASSSPLTGSYNSPLHF
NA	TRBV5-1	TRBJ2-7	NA	TGCGCCAGCAGTCTCTTTGTGGACGAGCAGTACTTC	CASSLFVDEQYF
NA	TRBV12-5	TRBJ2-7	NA	TGTGCTAGCTCCATTGAGCACGAGCAGTACTTC	CASSIEHEQYF
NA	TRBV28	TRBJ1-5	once	TGTGCCAGCAGTTTATCGGCCAGTAATCAGCCCCAGCATTTT	CASSLSASNQPQHF
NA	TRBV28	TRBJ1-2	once	TGTGCCAGCAGTTTGCCGGGGGCAGACTATGGCTACACCTTC	CASSLPGADYGYTF
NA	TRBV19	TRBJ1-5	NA	TGTGCCAGTAGTATTTTCCGCGATCAGCCCCAGCATTTT	CASSIFRDQPQHF
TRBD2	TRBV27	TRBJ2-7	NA	TGTGCCAGCAGTCCCCGAGGCCGGGGGAGGGGTGGCTACGAGCAGTACTTC	CASSPRGRGRGGYEQYF
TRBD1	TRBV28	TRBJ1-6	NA	TGTGCCAGCAGGTCCGGGACAGCACTTAATTCACCCCTCCACTTT	CASRSGTALNSPLHF
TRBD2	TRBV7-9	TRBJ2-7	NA	TGTGCCAGCAGCATAGGGTTTTCTAGCGGGAGATACGAGCAGTACTTC	CASSIGFSSGRYEQYF
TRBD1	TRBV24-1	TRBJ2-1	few	TGTGCCACCAGTGATTTGGGGACAGATTCTAATGAGCAGTTCTTC	CATSDLGTDSNEQFF
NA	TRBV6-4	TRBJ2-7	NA	TGTGCCAGCAGTGACCTTAGGGTTGTTTACGAGCAGTACTTC	CASSDLRVVYEQYF
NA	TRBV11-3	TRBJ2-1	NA	TGTGCCAGCAGCCTGCGTGAGGGAGGGACATACAATGAGCAGTTCTTC	CASSLREGGTYNEQFF
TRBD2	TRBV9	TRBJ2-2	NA	TGTGCCAGCAGCGTACGCGGGGGGCACACCGGGGAGCTGTTTTTT	CASSVRGGHTGELFF
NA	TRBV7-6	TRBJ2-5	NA	TGTGCCAGCAGCTTAGTTCCTTTAGGCGGCTTGTACCAAGAGACCCAGTACTTC	CASSLVPLGGLYQETQYF
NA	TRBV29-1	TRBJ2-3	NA	TGCAGCGCCCTAAGACTCGCTGGAATAGATACGCAGTATTTT	CSALRLAGIDTQYF
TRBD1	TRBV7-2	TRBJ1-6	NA	TGTGCCAGCAGCCTCGCCGGGACAGGACATAATTCACCCCTCCACTTT	CASSLAGTGHNSPLHF
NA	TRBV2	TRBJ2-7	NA	TGTGCCAGCAGTGATAACCCGGGACTGCTTTCCTACGAGCAGTACTTC	CASSDNPGLLSYEQYF
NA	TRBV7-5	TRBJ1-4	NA	TGTGCCAGAAGCTTAGAGGCAGAGAATGAAAAACTGTTTTTT	CARSLEAENEKLFF
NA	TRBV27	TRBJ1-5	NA	TGTGCCAGCAGTTCTGGGCAGTCGGGTCAGCCCCAGCATTTT	CASSSGQSGQPQHF
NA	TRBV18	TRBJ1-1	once	TGTGCCAGCTCGACTGCGAACACTGAAGCTTTCTTT	CASSTANTEAFF
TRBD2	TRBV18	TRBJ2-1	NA	TGTGCCAGCTCACCTAGCACTAGCGGGGGGCAGGAGCAGTTCTTC	CASSPSTSGGQEQFF